This passage covers 21 T cell receptor beta chains from one sample sequenced in a study of control samples from healthy donors and cancer patients. Assay: immunoSEQ multiplex PCR; the TCRdb copy retains only in-frame clones and omits some. The table records 75,000 to 90,000 clones, about nine tenths of them present only once. Sequencing was carried out using blood. These TCRs come from a man aged 50 to 59 in good health.

The chain links TRBV4-1 to TRBJ2-7; no firm D call. The CDR3 extends over 14 amino acids. Trimming removed 1 base from V and 0 bases from J, with 7 bases in between. Germline V gene sequence: CDR1 MGHRA, CDR2 YSYEKL. The CDR3 DNA sequence: TGCGCCAGCAGCCAAGGGTGGCTCTCCTACGAGCAGTACTTC. It yields the protein CASSQGWLSYEQYF.

The gene calls are TRBV30 and TRBJ2-3, with D perhaps matching TRBD1 (6 bases). The CDR3 consists of 13 residues. The V and J ends lost 3 bases and 4 bases respectively, with 11 bases between them. Germline CDR1 GTSNPN, CDR2 SVGIG (reference sequence). The CDR3 loop reads CAWRGSGADTQYF. In DNA form, the CDR3 reads TGTGCCTGGAGGGGGTCAGGGGCAGATACGCAGTATTTT.

This clone was seen a handful of times. The V and J genes are TRBV21-1 and TRBJ2-7; the table's D call, TRBD1, was not checked against the DNA. TRBV21-1 is a documented pseudogene. CDR3 length: 13 amino acids. In DNA form, the CDR3 reads TGTGCCAGCGACCACAGGGGGCGGGCCGAGCAGTACTTC. The encoded protein is CASDHRGRAEQYF.

This chain uses TRBV3-1 (or the pseudogene TRBV3-2) with TRBJ2-1; no clear D. This CDR3 has 16 residues. Germline CDR1 and CDR2: LGHDT and YNNKEL (reference sequence). Trimming removed 2 bases from V and 8 bases from J, with 19 bases in between. The CDR3 bases are TGTGCCAGCAGCCAACGAGTCGGCCAAACCATAGATGAGCAGTTCTTC. This translates into CASSQRVGQTIDEQFF.

Written as DNA, the CDR3 is TGTGCCAGCAGCCCAGGACAGGGGTACAATGAGCAGTTCTTC. This gives the protein CASSPGQGYNEQFF. The chain joins TRBV5-4 to TRBJ2-1, with 9 bases fitting TRBD1. The ends lost 4 bases at V and 4 bases at J; junction bases unmatched: 3. Germline V lookup: CDR1 SGHNT, CDR2 YYREEE (reference sequence). This CDR3 has 14 residues.

This chain joins TRBV5-1 and TRBJ1-1; TRBD1 matches 7 bases. Germline V CDR1 and CDR2: SGHRS, YFSETQ. J was trimmed by 10 bases and V by 2 bases; bases with no gene match: 14. CDR3 length: 15 amino acids. The CDR3 loop reads CASSLQGPGGERAFF. Written as DNA, the CDR3 is TGCGCCAGCAGCTTACAGGGGCCTGGGGGTGAAAGAGCTTTCTTT. Drawing the rest from reference TRBV5-1 and TRBJ1-1, the complete variable domain is KAGVTQTPRYLIKTRGQQVTLSCSPISGHRSVSWYQQTPGQGLQFLFEYFSETQRNKGNFPGRFSGRQFSNSRSEMNVSTLELGDSALYLCASSLQGPGGERAFFGQGTRLTVV.

The chain combines TRBV15 with TRBJ1-2, with D uncertain. In germline, CDR1 is LNHNV, CDR2 YYDKDF (reference sequence). Trimming took off 0 bases at V and 1 base at J, with 9 bases between the two ends. The CDR3 contains 15 residues. The CDR3 nucleotides read TGTGCCACCAGCAGAGATGCGGAAGTTAACTATGGCTACACCTTC. Protein sequence: CATSRDAEVNYGYTF. The complete variable domain, with remaining parts taken from reference TRBV15 and TRBJ1-2, reads DAMVIQNPRYQVTQFGKPVTLSCSQTLNHNVMYWYQQKSSQAPKLLFHYYDKDFNNEADTPDNFQSRRPNTSFCFLDIRSPGLGDTAMYLCATSRDAEVNYGYTFGSGTRLTVV.

This clone has just a few counts. The chain couples TRBV7-2 to TRBJ1-1, with D tentatively TRBD1 (6 bases). CDR3 size: 15 residues. V gave up 2 bases and J gave up 4 bases, with 14 bases separating them. Germline assignment: CDR1 SGHTA and CDR2 FQGNSA. CDR3 protein: CASSLTSGGFTEAFF. CDR3 nucleotide sequence: TGTGCCAGCAGCTTAACGTCGGGGGGCTTCACTGAAGCTTTCTTT.

The chain has TRBV18 and TRBJ2-1; TRBD2 matches at 8 bases. There are 16 residues in the CDR3. With V trimmed by 4 bases and J by 9 bases, 14 bases remained unmatched. Germline V gene sequence: CDR1 KGHSH, CDR2 LQKENI. The CDR3 DNA sequence: TGTGCCAGCTCACGAAGCTCGGGGGGGTCGGCCGTTGAGCAGTTCTTC. It specifies CASSRSSGGSAVEQFF. Full variable domain (outside the CDR3, taken from reference TRBV18 and TRBJ2-1): NAGVMQNPRHLVRRRGQEARLRCSPMKGHSHVYWYRQLPEEGLKFMVYLQKENIIDESGMPKERFSAEFPKEGPSILRIQQVVRGDSAAYFCASSRSSGGSAVEQFFGPGTRLTVL.

This chain joins TRBV7-2 and TRBJ2-5; tentatively, D is TRBD1 (6 bases). Germline CDR1 and CDR2: SGHTA and FQGNSA. The CDR3 has 13 residues. V dropped 5 bases and J dropped 9 bases, with 16 bases sitting between them. CDR3 in amino acids: CASSPGQGISQYF. The CDR3 DNA reads TGTGCCAGCAGCCCCGGCCAGGGGATTTCCCAGTACTTC.

The chain joins TRBV19 to TRBJ2-2; D gene ambiguous. The CDR3 runs to 12 residues. Germline V gives CDR1 LNHDA, CDR2 SQIVND (reference sequence). Deletions cut 4 bases from V and 6 bases from J, with 6 bases between. CDR3 sequence reads: CASSKFAGELFF. The CDR3 DNA sequence: TGTGCCAGTAGTAAGTTCGCCGGGGAGCTGTTTTTT.

This clone has just a few counts. The V gene is TRBV3-1 (or the pseudogene TRBV3-2), the J gene TRBJ2-2; perhaps TRBD2 as D (7 bases). V was cut by 8 bases and J by 5 bases, with 18 bases left in between. The CDR3 is 15 amino acids. Germline CDR1 is LGHDT and CDR2 is YNNKEL (reference sequence). The CDR3 loop reads CASARGGSRTGELFF. CDR3 coding DNA: TGTGCCAGCGCTAGGGGGGGCAGCAGGACCGGGGAGCTGTTTTTT.

The CDR3 is CASSWGPQRNEKLFF. In DNA form, the CDR3 reads TGTGCCAGCAGCTGGGGGCCCCAGCGTAATGAAAAACTGTTTTTT. The genes are TRBV7-9 and TRBJ1-4, with a weak D call TRBD1 (6 bases). From germline, CDR1 is SEHNR and CDR2 FQNEAQ (reference sequence). V lost 4 bases and J 4 bases, leaving 13 bases between the germline ends. The CDR3 spans 15 residues.

The genes are TRBV6-5 and TRBJ2-7; 8 nucleotides match TRBD1. CDR1 and CDR2 from the germline V gene are MNHEY and SVGAGI. After removal of 8 bases from V and 4 bases from J, the junction contained 10 bases not matched to a gene. The CDR3 contains 14 residues. The CDR3 DNA reads TGTGCCAGCGGGCGGGAACAGGGGGTTTACGAGCAGTACTTC. Its protein product is CASGREQGVYEQYF.

V is TRBV19 and J is TRBJ2-7; 9 bases map to TRBD1. After removal of 6 bases from V and 6 bases from J, the junction contained 9 bases not matched to a gene. CDR1 and CDR2 (germline): LNHDA, SQIVND (reference sequence). The CDR3 length is 14 residues. This CDR3 reads CASSLGTGSSEQYF. The CDR3 DNA is TGTGCCAGTAGCCTCGGGACAGGGTCGTCCGAGCAGTACTTC.

V gene TRBV30 combines with J gene TRBJ1-5; possibly TRBD1 for D (6 bases). Germline V gives CDR1 GTSNPN, CDR2 SVGIG (reference sequence). Trimming left V 2 bases short and J 2 bases short, with 13 bases between. This CDR3 contains 15 residues. Here the CDR3 DNA reads TGTGCCTGGAGTCGGCAGGGGATTGGCAATCAGCCCCAGCATTTT. Translation gives CAWSRQGIGNQPQHF.

The CDR3: CASRGVSSYNEQFF. As DNA, the CDR3 is TGTGCCAGCAGGGGCGTTTCCTCCTACAATGAGCAGTTCTTC. The rearrangement joins TRBV28 to TRBJ2-1; D is unresolved. V was trimmed by 6 bases and J by 0 bases, leaving 9 bases between them. The CDR3 loop spans 14 amino acids. Germline CDR1 and CDR2: MDHEN and SYDVKM.

This chain joins TRBV7-9 and TRBJ1-3, with D unresolved. Germline lookup yields CDR1 SEHNR and CDR2 FQNEAQ (reference sequence). The V and J ends lost 2 bases and 4 bases respectively, with 18 bases between them. The CDR3 runs to 17 residues. In nucleotides, the CDR3 is TGTGCCAGCAGCTTATTTCCCTTCGGGAGGGAAGGAAACACCATATATTTT. Its translation is CASSLFPFGREGNTIYF.

The gene calls are TRBV5-6 and TRBJ2-3, with D possibly TRBD1 on 6 matching bases. The CDR3 spans 17 residues. Germline lookup yields CDR1 SGHDT and CDR2 YYEEEE. V was pared by 1 base and J by 0 bases, with 15 bases between. The CDR3 region has the DNA TGTGCCAGCAGCTTGCTCGGGACACCCCTAAGCACAGATACGCAGTATTTT. It translates to CASSLLGTPLSTDTQYF.

This sequence joins TRBV7-9 and TRBJ1-4, with TRBD1 matching over 9 bases. Germline V lookup: CDR1 SEHNR, CDR2 FQNEAQ (reference sequence). This CDR3 is 16 amino acids long. V lost 5 bases and J lost 8; bases outside the gene matches: 12. DNA for the CDR3: TGTGCCAGCAGCGGACGGGACAGGGTATCGTACGAAAAACTGTTTTTT. It encodes CASSGRDRVSYEKLFF.

This chain uses TRBV2 with TRBJ1-2; possibly TRBD1 for D (5 bases). This CDR3 is 13 amino acids long. In germline, CDR1 is SNHLY, CDR2 FYNNEI. V was trimmed by 2 bases and J by 8 bases, leaving 12 bases between them. In DNA form, the CDR3 reads TGTGCCAGCAGTGAAAGGGGATCTATGGGCTACACCTTC. Translating gives CASSERGSMGYTF. Combining the CDR3 with reference TRBV2 and TRBJ1-2 gives the whole variable domain EPEVTQTPSHQVTQMGQEVILRCVPISNHLYFYWYRQILGQKVEFLVSFYNNEISEKSEIFDDQFSVERPDGSNFTLKIRSTKLEDSAMYFCASSERGSMGYTFGSGTRLTVV.